The entry below gives a single TCR beta chain sequence along with its context. The antigen is unknown. Germline assignment: CDR1 MNHNS and CDR2 SASEGT. The CDR3 sequence is 16 residues long. Unmatched junction bases numbered 6, after V lost 4 bases and J lost 6 bases. This sample is part of a study of T cell responses to AZD1222 COVID-19 vaccine. The wider study: Pooled samples include second doses given at about 4 or 12 weeks. Study findings and constraints: White British people made up most donors, females outnumbered males, and clonal diversity was possibly underestimated. There were repertoire samples only from the period after the peak T cell response.

Sequencing was performed with immunoSEQ multiplex PCR; in TCRdb, only in-frame clones are kept and a portion is missing. The sample has about 140,000 clones, roughly 92% seen once; the top ten hold roughly 5%. The sequences come from peripheral blood, collected on day 0 of AZD1222 vaccination. This clonotype originated in an adult in good health. The chain employs TRBV6-1 and TRBJ2-1; 13 positions match TRBD2. The CDR3 sequence is CASSVSRTSGSNEQFF. The CDR3 nucleotides are TGTGCCAGCAGTGTGAGTAGGACTAGCGGGAGCAATGAGCAGTTCTTC.